The next 15 T cell receptor beta chains were all read from a single sample in a study of blood T cell repertoires in COVID-19. Libraries were prepared by immunoSEQ multiplex PCR; TCRdb keeps only in-frame clonotypes and omits some of them. The sample records approximately 50,000 clones, around 86% being singletons. Sequenced: peripheral blood. The receptors were sampled from a man in his fifties with active COVID-19.

The chain couples TRBV9 to TRBJ1-1; possible D gene TRBD1, 5 bases. The CDR3 extends over 17 amino acids. Germline-derived CDR1 and CDR2 are SGDLS and YYNGEE. Trimming shortened V by 2 bases and J by 0 bases, and 17 bases separated the two germline ends. CDR3 DNA sequence: TGTGCCAGCAGCGTCGGAGTCACGACAGTCATGAACACTGAAGCTTTCTTT. Residues: CASSVGVTTVMNTEAFF.

The genes are TRBV7-9 and TRBJ2-3; 12 bases are shared with TRBD2. The germline gives CDR1 SEHNR, CDR2 FQNEAQ (reference sequence). CDR3 length equals 16 residues. V lost 5 bases, J lost 6 bases, and 9 bases stayed unmatched. CDR3: CASSQGLAGPSDTQYF. The CDR3, as DNA: TGTGCCAGCAGCCAAGGACTAGCGGGACCGTCTGATACGCAGTATTTT.

This CDR3 is CATSRPGEGDDQPQHF. CDR3 in DNA: TGTGCCACCAGCAGACCGGGGGAGGGGGACGATCAGCCCCAGCATTTT. This chain connects TRBV15 to TRBJ1-5; D is possibly TRBD1 (6 bases). Trimming removed 2 bases from V and 5 bases from J, with 16 bases in between. The CDR3 is made up of 16 amino acids. Germline lookup yields CDR1 LNHNV and CDR2 YYDKDF (reference sequence).

DNA of the CDR3: TGTGCCAGCGTGTACTACAGGGAATTGGGGCAGTACTTC. Protein: CASVYYRELGQYF. The chain combines TRBV2 with TRBJ2-7, with a weak D call TRBD1 (6 bases). Germline-derived CDR1 and CDR2 are SNHLY and FYNNEI. The CDR3 loop spans 13 amino acids. V was trimmed by 8 bases and J by 9 bases, leaving 20 bases between them.

The J gene is TRBJ1-2, the V gene TRBV6-1, with a tentative D call TRBD1 (6 bases). This CDR3 is 19 amino acids long. Germline-derived CDR1 and CDR2 are MNHNS and SASEGT. The V and J ends lost 0 bases and 2 bases respectively, with 22 bases between them. CDR3 bases: TGTGCCAGCAGTGAAGCAGTACGGTATCGGGGGGGCCTGAACTATGGCTACACCTTC. This sequence encodes CASSEAVRYRGGLNYGYTF.

The rearrangement joins TRBV19 to TRBJ1-3; D gene ambiguous. V lost 8 bases and J 5 bases, leaving 16 bases between the germline ends. This CDR3 has 14 amino acids. Germline loops: CDR1 LNHDA, CDR2 SQIVND (reference sequence). The CDR3 bases are TGTGCCAGTTCTCCCTCGACACAGAGAAACACCATATATTTT. Its translation is CASSPSTQRNTIYF.

This chain uses TRBV6-5 with TRBJ1-3, with TRBD1 identical over 8 bases. The junction had 4 bases not matched to a gene; V was cut back by 6 bases and J by 3 bases. Germline CDR1 and CDR2: MNHEY and SVGAGI. This CDR3 has 14 residues. CDR3 DNA sequence: TGTGCCAGCAGCTCTGACAGGGGTGGAAACACCATATATTTT. Translation: CASSSDRGGNTIYF.

This chain links TRBV6-4 with TRBJ1-5; D is perhaps TRBD1 (5 bases). CDR3 length: 15 amino acids. V was trimmed by 5 bases and J by 4 bases, leaving 15 bases between them. Germline-derived CDR1 and CDR2 are MRHNA and SNTAGT. This CDR3 reads CASSHAGGRNQPQHF. The CDR3 DNA reads as TGTGCCAGCAGTCACGCCGGGGGTCGGAATCAGCCCCAGCATTTT.

This rearrangement joins TRBV7-9 to TRBJ1-2, with D unclear. Germline V CDR1 and CDR2: SEHNR, FQNEAQ (reference sequence). V was cut by 2 bases and J by 8 bases, with 9 bases left in between. This CDR3 has 12 amino acids. CDR3 DNA: TGTGCCAGCAGCTTATCCGTCGAGGGCTACACCTTC. This sequence encodes CASSLSVEGYTF. Based on the CDR3 plus reference TRBV7-9 and TRBJ1-2, the full variable domain is DTGVSQNPRHKITKRGQNVTFRCDPISEHNRLYWYRQTLGQGPEFLTYFQNEAQLEKSRLLSDRFSAERPKGSFSTLEIQRTEQGDSAMYLCASSLSVEGYTFGSGTRLTVV.

The genes are TRBV3-1 (or the pseudogene TRBV3-2) and TRBJ1-2, with 8 bases identical to TRBD1. Germline-derived CDR1 and CDR2 are LGHDT and YNNKEL (reference sequence). Unmatched junction bases numbered 10, after V lost 0 bases and J lost 7 bases. This CDR3 contains 16 residues. CDR3 sequence reads: CASSQDRRQGFIGYTF. The CDR3 DNA reads TGTGCCAGCAGCCAAGATCGCCGACAGGGGTTTATTGGCTACACCTTC.

This CDR3 reads CAISAGTSVTDTQYF. The CDR3 DNA sequence: TGTGCCATCAGCGCCGGGACTAGCGTTACAGATACGCAGTATTTT. The V and J genes are TRBV10-3 and TRBJ2-3; TRBD2 matches 10 bases. The CDR3 covers 15 residues. Germline lookup yields CDR1 ENHRY and CDR2 SYGVKD. V lost 6 bases and J lost 3; bases outside the gene matches: 6.

The chain combines TRBV13 with TRBJ2-5, with D unclear. V lost 5 bases, J lost 5 bases, and 9 bases lay in between. This CDR3 contains 12 residues. From germline, CDR1 is PRHDT and CDR2 FYEKMQ (reference sequence). The DNA for the CDR3 is TGTGCCAGCAGCGCTGACGGGGAGACCCAGTACTTC. It is translated as CASSADGETQYF.

The chain carries TRBV12-3 or TRBV12-4 and TRBJ2-1; no clear D gene. The germline V and J ends were trimmed by 3 bases and 8 bases, with 11 bases remaining between them. The CDR3 runs to 13 residues. CDR3 region: CASSLSQIHEQFF. The DNA of the CDR3 is TGTGCCAGCAGTTTGTCCCAGATCCATGAGCAGTTCTTC.

The chain has TRBV30 and TRBJ2-7; TRBD1 is a possible D gene (5 bases). Trimming took 7 bases from V and 6 from J, leaving 16 bases between them. Germline V gives CDR1 GTSNPN, CDR2 SVGIG (reference sequence). CDR3 length: 12 amino acids. CDR3 in amino acids: CASSTERSEQYF. In DNA, the CDR3 is TGTGCCTCCTCGACAGAGCGTAGCGAGCAGTACTTC.

V usage is TRBV12-3 or TRBV12-4 and J usage is TRBJ1-2; D is perhaps TRBD1 (5 bases). The V end was cut by 5 bases, the J end by 8 bases, with 15 bases between. The CDR3 runs to 13 residues. CDR3 sequence reads: CASSPQGTGGYTF. CDR3 nucleotides: TGTGCCAGCAGTCCGCAGGGTACCGGGGGCTACACCTTC.